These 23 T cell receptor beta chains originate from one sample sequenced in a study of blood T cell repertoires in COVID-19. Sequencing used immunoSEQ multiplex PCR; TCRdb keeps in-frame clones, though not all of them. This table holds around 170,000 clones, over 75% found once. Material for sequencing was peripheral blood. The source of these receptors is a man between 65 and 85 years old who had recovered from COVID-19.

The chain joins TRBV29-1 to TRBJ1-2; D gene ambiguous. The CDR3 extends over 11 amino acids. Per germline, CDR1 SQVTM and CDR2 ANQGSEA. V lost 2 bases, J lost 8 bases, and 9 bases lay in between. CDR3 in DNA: TGCAGCGTTGAATGGGAGGAGGGCTACACCTTC. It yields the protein CSVEWEEGYTF.

CDR3 residues: CASSSPSSYEQYF. In DNA, the CDR3 is TGTGCCAGCAGCTCCCCGAGCTCCTACGAGCAGTACTTC. The chain joins TRBV9 to TRBJ2-7; D is uncertain. Between the trimmed V and J ends, which lost 4 bases and 0 bases, there was a span of 8 bases. This CDR3 region has 13 residues. Per germline, CDR1 SGDLS and CDR2 YYNGEE.

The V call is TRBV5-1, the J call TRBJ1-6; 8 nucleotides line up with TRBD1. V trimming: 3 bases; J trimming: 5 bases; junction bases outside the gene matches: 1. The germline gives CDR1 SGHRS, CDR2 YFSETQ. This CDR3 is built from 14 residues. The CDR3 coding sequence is TGCGCCAGCAGCTCGGGACAGGATAATTCACCCCTCCACTTT. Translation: CASSSGQDNSPLHF.

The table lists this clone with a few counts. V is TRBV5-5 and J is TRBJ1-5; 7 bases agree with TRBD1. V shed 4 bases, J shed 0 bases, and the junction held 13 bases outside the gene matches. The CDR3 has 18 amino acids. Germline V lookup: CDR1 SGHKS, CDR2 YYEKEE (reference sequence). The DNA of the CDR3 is TGTGCCAGCAGCCCTGGGGGACAGACCCTTTATAGCAATCAGCCCCAGCATTTT. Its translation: CASSPGGQTLYSNQPQHF.

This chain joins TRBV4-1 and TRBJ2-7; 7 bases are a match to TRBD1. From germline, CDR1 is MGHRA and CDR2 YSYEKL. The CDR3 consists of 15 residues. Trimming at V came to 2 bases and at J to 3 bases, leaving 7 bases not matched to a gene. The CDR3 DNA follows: TGCGCCAGCAGCCAACTAGGGACAGAATTCTACGAGCAGTACTTC. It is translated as CASSQLGTEFYEQYF.

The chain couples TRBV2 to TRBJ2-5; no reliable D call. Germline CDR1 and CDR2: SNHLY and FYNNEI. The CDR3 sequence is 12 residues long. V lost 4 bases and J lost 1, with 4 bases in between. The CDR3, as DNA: TGTGCCAGCAGTGCGGTCCAAGAGACCCAGTACTTC. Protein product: CASSAVQETQYF. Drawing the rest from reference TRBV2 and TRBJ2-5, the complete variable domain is EPEVTQTPSHQVTQMGQEVILRCVPISNHLYFYWYRQILGQKVEFLVSFYNNEISEKSEIFDDQFSVERPDGSNFTLKIRSTKLEDSAMYFCASSAVQETQYFGPGTRLLVL.

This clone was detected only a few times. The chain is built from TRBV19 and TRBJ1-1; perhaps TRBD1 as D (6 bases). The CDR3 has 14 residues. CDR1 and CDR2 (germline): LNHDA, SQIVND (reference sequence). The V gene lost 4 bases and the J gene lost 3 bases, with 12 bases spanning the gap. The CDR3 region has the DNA TGTGCCAGTAGTACCGGACAGTTTTACACTGAAGCTTTCTTT. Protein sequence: CASSTGQFYTEAFF.

The CDR3 reads CASNLSGYEQYF. The CDR3 bases are TGTGCCAGCAACCTCAGCGGCTACGAGCAGTACTTC. This chain uses TRBV2 with TRBJ2-7; TRBD2 is a possible D gene (5 bases). The CDR3 loop spans 12 amino acids. V shed 7 bases and J shed 3 bases, with 10 bases lying between them. Germline V lookup: CDR1 SNHLY, CDR2 FYNNEI.

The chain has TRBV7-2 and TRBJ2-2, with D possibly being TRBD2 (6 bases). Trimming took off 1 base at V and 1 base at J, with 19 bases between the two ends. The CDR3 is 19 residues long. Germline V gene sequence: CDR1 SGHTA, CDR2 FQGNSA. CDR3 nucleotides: TGTGCCAGCAGCTTAGGGCGGGGAGCCTTGCGGTTGAACACCGGGGAGCTGTTTTTT. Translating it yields CASSLGRGALRLNTGELFF.

CDR3 coding DNA: TGTGCCAGCAGTAGGGGTGTCTTGGGTGACTACACCTTC. Protein product: CASSRGVLGDYTF. V is TRBV12-3 or TRBV12-4 and J is TRBJ1-2; possible D gene TRBD1, 5 bases. Trimming pared 5 bases from V and 10 bases from J, leaving 17 bases between. The CDR3 consists of 13 residues.

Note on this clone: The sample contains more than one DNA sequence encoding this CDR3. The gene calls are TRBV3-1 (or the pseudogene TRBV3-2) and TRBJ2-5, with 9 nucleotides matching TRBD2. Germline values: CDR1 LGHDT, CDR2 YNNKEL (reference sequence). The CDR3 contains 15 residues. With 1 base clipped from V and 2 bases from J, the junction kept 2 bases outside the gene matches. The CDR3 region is CASSQGLAAQETQYF. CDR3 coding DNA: TGTGCCAGCAGCCAAGGACTAGCGGCACAAGAGACCCAGTACTTC.

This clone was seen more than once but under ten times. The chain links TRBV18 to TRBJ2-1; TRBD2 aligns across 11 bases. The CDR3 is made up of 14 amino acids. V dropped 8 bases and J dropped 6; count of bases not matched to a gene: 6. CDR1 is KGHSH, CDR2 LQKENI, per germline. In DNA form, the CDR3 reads TGTGCCAGCACGGGACTAGCGGTGATCAATGAGCAGTTCTTC. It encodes CASTGLAVINEQFF.

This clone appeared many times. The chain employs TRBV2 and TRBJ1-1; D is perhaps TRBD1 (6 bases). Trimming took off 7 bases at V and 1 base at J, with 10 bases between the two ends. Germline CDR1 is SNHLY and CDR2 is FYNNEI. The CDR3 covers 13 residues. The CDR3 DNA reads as TGTGCCAGCACCAAGGGACAGAACACTGAAGCTTTCTTT. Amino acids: CASTKGQNTEAFF.

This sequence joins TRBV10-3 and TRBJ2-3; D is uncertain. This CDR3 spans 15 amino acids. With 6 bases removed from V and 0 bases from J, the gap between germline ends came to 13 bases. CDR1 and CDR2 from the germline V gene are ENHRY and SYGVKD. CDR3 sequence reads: CAISPTTSSTDTQYF. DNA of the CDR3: TGTGCCATCAGCCCAACTACTTCGAGCACAGATACGCAGTATTTT.

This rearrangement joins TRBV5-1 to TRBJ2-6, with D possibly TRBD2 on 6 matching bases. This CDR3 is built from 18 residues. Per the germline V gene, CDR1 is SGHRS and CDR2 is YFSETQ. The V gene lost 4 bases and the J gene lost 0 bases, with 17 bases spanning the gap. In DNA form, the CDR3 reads TGCGCCAGCAGCCCCAGCGGAGGGGTTGTCTCTGGGGCCAACGTCCTGACTTTC. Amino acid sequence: CASSPSGGVVSGANVLTF.

For the CDR3, the DNA is TGTGCCAGCAGCCCGGTCCCCCTCCAGGGATATAATTCACCCCTCCACTTT. This encodes CASSPVPLQGYNSPLHF. V usage is TRBV9 and J usage is TRBJ1-6, with D perhaps TRBD1 (5 bases). CDR1 is SGDLS and CDR2 is YYNGEE in the germline V gene. The V end was cut by 4 bases, the J end by 4 bases, with 18 bases between. The CDR3 sequence is 17 residues long.

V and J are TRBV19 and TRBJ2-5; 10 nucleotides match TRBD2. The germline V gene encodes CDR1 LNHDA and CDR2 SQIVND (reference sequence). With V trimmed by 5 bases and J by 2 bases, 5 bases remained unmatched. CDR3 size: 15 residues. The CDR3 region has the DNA TGTGCCAGTAGTGGGACTAGCGCTTGGCAAGAGACCCAGTACTTC. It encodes CASSGTSAWQETQYF. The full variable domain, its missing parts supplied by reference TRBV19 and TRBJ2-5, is DGGITQSPKYLFRKEGQNVTLSCEQNLNHDAMYWYRQDPGQGLRLIYYSQIVNDFQKGDIAEGYSVSREKKESFPLTVTSAQKNPTAFYLCASSGTSAWQETQYFGPGTRLLVL.

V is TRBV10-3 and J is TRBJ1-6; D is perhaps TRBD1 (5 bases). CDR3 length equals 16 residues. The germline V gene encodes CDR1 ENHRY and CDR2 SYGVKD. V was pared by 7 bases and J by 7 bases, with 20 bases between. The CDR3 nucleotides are TGTGCCATCAACTCAGGCGGGGGGTCAGGGAATTCACCCCTCCACTTT. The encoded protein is CAINSGGGSGNSPLHF.

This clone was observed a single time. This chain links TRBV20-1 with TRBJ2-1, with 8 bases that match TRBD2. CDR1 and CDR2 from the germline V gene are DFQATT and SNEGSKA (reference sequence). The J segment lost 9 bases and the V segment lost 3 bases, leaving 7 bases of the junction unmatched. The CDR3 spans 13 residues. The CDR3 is CSASVSGNGEQFF. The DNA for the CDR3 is TGCAGTGCTAGTGTTAGCGGGAACGGTGAGCAGTTCTTC.

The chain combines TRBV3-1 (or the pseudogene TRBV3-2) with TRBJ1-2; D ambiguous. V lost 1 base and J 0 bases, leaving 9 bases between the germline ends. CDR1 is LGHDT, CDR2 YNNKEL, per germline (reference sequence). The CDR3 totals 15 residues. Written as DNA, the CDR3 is TGTGCCAGCAGCCAAGGAGGGCAGTCTAACTATGGCTACACCTTC. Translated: CASSQGGQSNYGYTF.

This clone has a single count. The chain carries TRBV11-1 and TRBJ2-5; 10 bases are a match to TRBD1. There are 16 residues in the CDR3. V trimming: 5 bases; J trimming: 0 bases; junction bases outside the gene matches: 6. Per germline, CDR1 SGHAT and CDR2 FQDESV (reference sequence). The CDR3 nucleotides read TGTGCCAGCAGCGCCTGGACAGGGGGGGACCAAGAGACCCAGTACTTC. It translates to CASSAWTGGDQETQYF.

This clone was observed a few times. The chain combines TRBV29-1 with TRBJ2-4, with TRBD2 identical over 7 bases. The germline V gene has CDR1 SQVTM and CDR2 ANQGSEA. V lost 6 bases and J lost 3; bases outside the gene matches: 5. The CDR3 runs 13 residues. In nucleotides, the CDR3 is TGCAGCGTCTCGGGGGGAGGCAAAAACATTCAGTACTTC. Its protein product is CSVSGGGKNIQYF.

CDR3 nucleotides: TGTGCCAGCAGTTACTCGACGACTAGCGGGAGCTACGAGCAGTACTTC. Translated, it gives CASSYSTTSGSYEQYF. V usage is TRBV6-2 or TRBV6-3 and J usage is TRBJ2-7; 12 positions agree with TRBD2. Per germline, CDR1 MNHEY and CDR2 SVGEGT. The V and J ends lost 0 bases and 3 bases, in that order; junction bases with no gene match: 3. CDR3 length equals 16 residues.